Listed below are T cell receptor beta chains from one sample, sequenced in a study of T cell responses to AZD1222 COVID-19 vaccine. Measured with immunoSEQ multiplex PCR; TCRdb has only the in-frame clones, and not every one. There are about 150,000 clones in the sample; more than 85% occur only once, and approximately 1.2% lies in the top ten. This specimen consisted of peripheral blood, obtained 28 days after the second AZD1222 dose. These TCRs come from an adult who received the AZD1222 COVID-19 vaccine. The CDR3 runs from the conserved cysteine through the conserved F or W. The order of the fields is clone size, J gene, D gene, V gene, CDR3 protein, CDR3 DNA. A D gene is named only where the DNA matches it firmly. Expanded clones get a size class; other rows say once, few or many, or leave the size out.

size: NA; J: TRBJ2-1; D: TRBD2; V: TRBV3-1/TRBV3-2; CDR3: CASSQGGRRTRNEQFF; DNA: TGTGCCAGCAGCCAAGGGGGTAGGAGGACTAGGAATGAGCAGTTCTTC
size: NA; J: TRBJ2-4; D: TRBD1; V: TRBV28; CDR3: CASSPGQGKYF; DNA: TGTGCCAGCAGTCCAGGACAGGGGAAGTACTTC
size: NA; J: TRBJ2-7; D: TRBD1; V: TRBV7-2; CDR3: CASSTTGDFSYEQYF; DNA: TGTGCCAGCAGCACAACAGGGGATTTCTCCTACGAGCAGTACTTC
size: NA; J: TRBJ2-7; D: NA; V: TRBV13; CDR3: CASSFVEGGAYEQYF; DNA: TGTGCCAGCAGCTTTGTAGAGGGAGGTGCCTACGAGCAGTACTTC
size: NA; J: TRBJ2-2; D: TRBD2; V: TRBV7-3; CDR3: CASGTLPGLAVLSRGSGELFF; DNA: TGTGCCAGCGGTACCCTCCCGGGACTAGCGGTTCTCTCTAGGGGGTCCGGGGAGCTGTTTTTT
size: NA; J: TRBJ2-7; D: TRBD2; V: TRBV28; CDR3: CASSPRRGWAYEQYF; DNA: TGTGCCAGCAGTCCCAGGCGGGGGTGGGCCTACGAGCAGTACTTC
size: NA; J: TRBJ2-1; D: NA; V: TRBV27; CDR3: CASSFGSGSNEQFF; DNA: TGTGCCAGCAGTTTCGGGTCTGGGAGCAATGAGCAGTTCTTC
size: NA; J: TRBJ1-2; D: NA; V: TRBV7-9; CDR3: CAMGDTNYGYTF; DNA: TGTGCCATGGGGGACACAAATTATGGCTACACCTTC
size: NA; J: TRBJ2-3; D: NA; V: TRBV2; CDR3: CASRDSPTDTQYF; DNA: TGTGCCAGCAGGGACAGCCCCACAGATACGCAGTATTTT
size: few; J: TRBJ2-2; D: NA; V: TRBV5-4; CDR3: CAYKPLGTNTGELFF; DNA: TGTGCCTACAAACCACTGGGGACGAACACCGGGGAGCTGTTTTTT
size: NA; J: TRBJ2-1; D: NA; V: TRBV11-1; CDR3: CASSLNRGGNEQFF; DNA: TGTGCCAGCAGCTTAAACAGGGGGGGGAATGAGCAGTTCTTC
size: NA; J: TRBJ1-6; D: TRBD1; V: TRBV20-1; CDR3: CSASSQGTGNGSPLHF; DNA: TGCAGTGCTAGTTCGCAGGGGACAGGGAACGGGTCACCCCTCCACTTT
size: NA; J: TRBJ2-7; D: TRBD1; V: TRBV11-2; CDR3: CASSLGTGPFYEQYF; DNA: TGTGCCAGCAGCTTAGGGACAGGCCCTTTCTACGAGCAGTACTTC
size: NA; J: TRBJ2-7; D: NA; V: TRBV27; CDR3: CASSLVPDPYEQYF; DNA: TGTGCCAGCAGTTTAGTCCCAGACCCCTACGAGCAGTACTTC
size: NA; J: TRBJ2-7; D: NA; V: TRBV14; CDR3: CASSQLGRGGDEQYF; DNA: TGTGCCAGCAGCCAATTGGGCAGGGGAGGAGACGAGCAGTACTTC
size: NA; J: TRBJ2-1; D: TRBD2; V: TRBV9; CDR3: CASSVGGAYNEQFF; DNA: TGTGCCAGCAGCGTTGGGGGGGCCTACAATGAGCAGTTCTTC
size: NA; J: TRBJ2-5; D: NA; V: TRBV5-4; CDR3: CASTIPGATNQETQYF; DNA: TGTGCCAGCACCATTCCGGGGGCCACTAATCAAGAGACCCAGTACTTC
size: NA; J: TRBJ1-1; D: NA; V: TRBV14; CDR3: CASSQPAARAFF; DNA: TGTGCCAGCAGCCAACCGGCTGCCAGAGCTTTCTTT
size: NA; J: TRBJ2-5; D: TRBD2; V: TRBV5-1; CDR3: CASSLQRGRETQYF; DNA: TGCGCCAGCAGCTTGCAGCGGGGGCGGGAGACCCAGTACTTC
size: NA; J: TRBJ2-7; D: TRBD2; V: TRBV2; CDR3: CASSKSASGIYEQYF; DNA: TGTGCCAGCTCTAAATCGGCTAGCGGAATCTACGAGCAGTACTTC
size: NA; J: TRBJ1-1; D: NA; V: TRBV11-3; CDR3: CASSRGRTDAEGTEAFF; DNA: TGTGCCAGCAGCAGGGGACGGACGGACGCTGAGGGCACTGAAGCTTTCTTT
size: NA; J: TRBJ2-4; D: NA; V: TRBV11-3; CDR3: CASSSGTGRPLAKNIQYF; DNA: TGTGCCAGCAGCTCCGGTACAGGGCGCCCCTTAGCCAAAAACATTCAGTACTTC
size: NA; J: TRBJ2-3; D: TRBD2; V: TRBV7-2; CDR3: CASSLRLSGRVTDTQYF; DNA: TGTGCCAGCAGCTTACGACTAAGCGGGAGAGTGACAGATACGCAGTATTTT
size: NA; J: TRBJ2-2; D: TRBD2; V: TRBV27; CDR3: CARGGGWGVDTGELFF; DNA: TGTGCCCGCGGGGGGGGTTGGGGGGTCGATACCGGGGAGCTGTTTTTT
size: NA; J: TRBJ1-2; D: NA; V: TRBV28; CDR3: CASSRTGTDGYTF; DNA: TGTGCCAGCAGTCGTACAGGTACTGATGGCTACACCTTC
size: once; J: TRBJ1-5; D: NA; V: TRBV5-1; CDR3: CASSLGADSGNQPQHF; DNA: TGCGCCAGCAGCTTGGGGGCCGACAGCGGCAATCAGCCCCAGCATTTT
size: NA; J: TRBJ2-7; D: NA; V: TRBV19; CDR3: CASSAQGIYEQYF; DNA: TGTGCCAGTAGTGCACAGGGAATCTACGAGCAGTACTTC
size: once; J: TRBJ1-1; D: TRBD1; V: TRBV19; CDR3: CASRDRDRGHTEAFF; DNA: TGTGCCAGTAGAGATAGGGACAGGGGGCACACTGAAGCTTTCTTT
size: NA; J: TRBJ2-5; D: NA; V: TRBV5-1; CDR3: CASSLFWDQETQYF; DNA: TGCGCCAGCAGCTTGTTTTGGGATCAAGAGACCCAGTACTTC
size: once; J: TRBJ1-4; D: NA; V: TRBV5-1; CDR3: CASSLSLPGEEKLFF; DNA: TGCGCCAGCAGCTTAAGTCTGCCAGGGGAGGAAAAACTGTTTTTT
size: NA; J: TRBJ1-3; D: NA; V: TRBV5-8; CDR3: CASDPWKGRKGNTIYF; DNA: TGTGCCAGTGACCCTTGGAAGGGGCGAAAAGGAAACACCATATATTTT
size: NA; J: TRBJ2-5; D: TRBD2; V: TRBV10-3; CDR3: CAISEGREVKETQYF; DNA: TGTGCCATCAGTGAGGGGCGGGAGGTGAAAGAGACCCAGTACTTC
size: few; J: TRBJ1-1; D: TRBD1; V: TRBV7-9; CDR3: CASSLVGAGGDTEAFF; DNA: TGTGCCAGCAGCTTAGTTGGTGCAGGGGGGGACACTGAAGCTTTCTTT
size: NA; J: TRBJ2-3; D: NA; V: TRBV9; CDR3: CASRSLGTDTQYF; DNA: TGTGCCAGCAGATCCTTAGGCACAGATACGCAGTATTTT
size: NA; J: TRBJ2-7; D: NA; V: TRBV28; CDR3: CASSLWSNQVPYEQYF; DNA: TGTGCCAGCAGTTTATGGTCGAACCAGGTGCCCTACGAGCAGTACTTC
size: NA; J: TRBJ2-5; D: TRBD1; V: TRBV5-4; CDR3: CASSLTGTGRARETQYF; DNA: TGTGCCAGCAGCTTGACGGGGACAGGGAGAGCACGGGAGACCCAGTACTTC
size: few; J: TRBJ2-5; D: NA; V: TRBV7-9; CDR3: CASSFRPAGIQETQYF; DNA: TGTGCCAGCAGTTTTAGACCAGCTGGGATCCAAGAGACCCAGTACTTC